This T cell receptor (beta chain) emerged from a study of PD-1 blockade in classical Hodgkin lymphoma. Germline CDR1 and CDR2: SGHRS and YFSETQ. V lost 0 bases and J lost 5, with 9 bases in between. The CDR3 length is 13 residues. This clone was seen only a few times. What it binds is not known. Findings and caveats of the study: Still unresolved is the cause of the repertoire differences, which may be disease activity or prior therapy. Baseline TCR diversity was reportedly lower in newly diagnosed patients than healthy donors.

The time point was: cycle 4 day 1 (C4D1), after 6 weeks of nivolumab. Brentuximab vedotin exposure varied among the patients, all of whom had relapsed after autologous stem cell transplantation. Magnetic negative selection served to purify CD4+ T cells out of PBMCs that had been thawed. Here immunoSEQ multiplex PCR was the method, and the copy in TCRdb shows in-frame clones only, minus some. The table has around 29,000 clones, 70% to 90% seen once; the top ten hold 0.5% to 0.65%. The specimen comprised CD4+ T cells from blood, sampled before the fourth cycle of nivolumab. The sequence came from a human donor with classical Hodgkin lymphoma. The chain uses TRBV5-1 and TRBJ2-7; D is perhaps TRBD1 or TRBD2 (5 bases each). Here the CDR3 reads CASSLEGTHEQYF. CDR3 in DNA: TGCGCCAGCAGCTTGGAGGGGACCCACGAGCAGTACTTC. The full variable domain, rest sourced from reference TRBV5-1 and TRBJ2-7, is KAGVTQTPRYLIKTRGQQVTLSCSPISGHRSVSWYQQTPGQGLQFLFEYFSETQRNKGNFPGRFSGRQFSNSRSEMNVSTLELGDSALYLCASSLEGTHEQYFGPGTRLTVT.